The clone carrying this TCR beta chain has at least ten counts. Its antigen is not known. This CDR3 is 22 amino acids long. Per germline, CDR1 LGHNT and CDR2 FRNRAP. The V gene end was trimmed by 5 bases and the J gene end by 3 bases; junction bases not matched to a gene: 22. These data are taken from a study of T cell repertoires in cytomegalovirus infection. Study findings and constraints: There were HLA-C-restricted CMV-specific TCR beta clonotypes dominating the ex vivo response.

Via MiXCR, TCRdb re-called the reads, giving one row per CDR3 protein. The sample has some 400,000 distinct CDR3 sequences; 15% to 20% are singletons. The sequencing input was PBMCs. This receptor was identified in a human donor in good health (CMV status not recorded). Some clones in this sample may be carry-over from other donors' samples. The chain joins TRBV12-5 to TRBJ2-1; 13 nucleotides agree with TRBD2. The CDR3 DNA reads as TGTGCTAGTGGTCTTTCCCGGGGGGGACTAGCGGGACCTCCTTCCTTCTACAATGAGCAGTTCTTC. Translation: CASGLSRGGLAGPPSFYNEQFF.